A single sample gave rise to the 10 T cell receptor delta chains below, sequenced in a study of γδ T cells in repeated Plasmodium falciparum infection. TCRdb re-called the multiplex PCR reads through CATT. In the table there are tens of thousands of delta-chain clones, roughly 0.98% of which are singletons. Gammadelta T cells were flow-sorted from PBMC into Vgamma9/Vdelta2+ and Vdelta2-negative populations for bulk analysis. The sequenced sample consisted of gamma-delta T cells from blood. These receptors all stem from a pool of human donors (malaria-infected and uninfected, not separated).

This clone was counted between two and nine times. The protein recorded in TCRdb matches a much larger clone and deviates from this DNA's translation at residue 12, suggesting a read error; the protein here is obtained by translating the DNA. The V gene is TRDV2, the J gene TRDJ1; 8 positions agree with TRDD3. The CDR3 covers 14 residues. Germline loops: CDR1 GEAIGNYY, CDR2 EKD. The CDR3 nucleotides are TGTGCCTGTGACACCGGACTGGGGGCCGATAAATTCATCTTT. Translated: CACDTGLGADKFIF.

This clone was seen a few times. One end of the junction fails to match germline, which may point to a read error. J is TRDJ1 and V is TRDV1, with 10 bases fitting TRDD3. This CDR3 comprises 25 residues. Germline CDR1 TSWWSYY, CDR2 QGS. The CDR3 protein is CALGVQARLRDWGIQRRGHTDKLIF. CDR3 nucleotide sequence: TGTGCTCTTGGGGTACAGGCGCGCCTTCGGGACTGGGGGATCCAAAGGAGGGGGCACACCGACAAACTCATCTTT.

A note on this clone: TCRdb has a much larger clone's protein, which differs at residue 10 from the translation of this DNA, likely because of a read error; what is shown is the protein translated from the DNA. The J gene is TRDJ1, the V gene TRDV2; 9 bases agree with TRDD3. Germline matching of the DNA provided the J gene here, since TCRdb leaves it blank. Germline loops: CDR1 GEAIGNYY, CDR2 EKD. V lost 3 bases and J lost 0; bases outside the gene matches: 10. CDR3 length: 17 amino acids. The CDR3 region is CACDALLGDAYTDKLIF. CDR3 DNA: TGTGCCTGTGACGCCTTACTGGGGGACGCGTACACCGATAAACTCATCTTT.

Only a few counts were recorded for this clone. With only one base between it and a far larger clone, this is likely a read error. The sample has other DNA sequences that encode this CDR3 too. CDR3 DNA sequence: TGTGCTCTTGGGGATGGGGTCCTATGGCTGGGGGCGCACACCGATAAACTCATCTTT. Translating it yields CALGDGVLWLGAHTDKLIF. The chain combines TRDV1 with TRDJ1, with 7 positions matching TRDD3. V shed 3 bases and J 0 bases; nucleotides not matched to a gene: 16. CDR3 length: 19 residues. Germline CDR1 is TSWWSYY and CDR2 is QGS.

This clone occurred a few times. Translating this DNA gives a protein that differs at residue 17 from the TCRdb one, which belongs to a much larger clone; a read error is likely, and the protein shown is this translation. This sequence joins TRDV1 and TRDJ1; TRDD3 agrees at 7 bases. This CDR3 is 18 amino acids long. CDR1 and CDR2 from the germline V gene are TSWWSYY and QGS. The CDR3 region is CALGELDGILPYTDKLTF. The CDR3 bases are TGTGCTCTTGGGGAACTAGATGGGATACTTCCGTACACCGATAAACTCACCTTT.

As concerns this clone: This likely came from a read error, as a far larger clone is one base away. Other DNA sequences in the sample encode the same CDR3. This CDR3 is CACDCVAGDWGKLIF. CDR3 in DNA: TGTGCCTGTGATTGCGTGGCAGGAGACTGGGGCAAACTCATCTTT. The gene calls are TRDV2 and TRDJ1; TRDD3 aligns across 7 bases. The J gene, not given by TCRdb, was assigned here from a germline match of the nucleotide sequence. CDR1 and CDR2 (germline): GEAIGNYY, EKD. V gave up 4 bases and J gave up 8 bases; unmatched junction bases: 15. The CDR3 loop spans 15 amino acids.

This clone was seen at least ten times. The protein held in TCRdb is that of a much larger clone and does not match this DNA's translation at residue 12, likely because of a read error; the protein shown is translated from the DNA. The CDR3 here is CACALWGYTDKPIF. In DNA form, the CDR3 reads TGTGCCTGTGCTCTCTGGGGGTACACCGATAAACCCATCTTT. J gene calling gave no result, while the V gene is TRDV2; TRDD3, the D gene given by the table, was not confirmed from the DNA. Germline V gene data show CDR1 as GEAIGNYY and CDR2 as EKD. CDR3 size: 14 residues.

This clone was seen ten or more times. TCRdb lists the protein of a much larger clone for this DNA, which differs at residue 4, so this is likely a read error; the protein given here is translated from the DNA itself. This chain connects TRDV2 to TRDJ1, with D possibly being TRDD3 (6 bases). The J gene is absent in TCRdb and was assigned here via DNA matching to germline. The V gene's germline CDR1 is GEAIGNYY and CDR2 EKD. This CDR3 has 17 amino acids. CDR3 loop: CACGTVGGTSKADKLIF. For the CDR3, the DNA is TGTGCCTGTGGCACCGTCGGGGGGACTAGTAAGGCCGATAAACTCATCTTT.

This clone was detected a few times. Given a far larger clone just one base away, this is likely a sequencing read error. The same CDR3 can be traced to other DNA sequences in this sample. The V and J genes are TRDV2 and TRDJ1; 9 nucleotides agree with TRDD2. Matching the DNA to germline supplied the J gene, which TCRdb does not give. Per the germline V gene, CDR1 is GEAIGNYY and CDR2 is EKD. The CDR3 has 20 amino acids. V dropped 2 bases and J dropped 5; count of bases not matched to a gene: 23. The DNA for the CDR3 is TGTGCCTGTGACAAGGCCTTCCTACCAACGGGGGTTCGGGGCACTGATAAACTCATCTTT. The encoded protein is CACDKAFLPTGVRGTDKLIF.

Concerning this clone: A far larger clone differs by one base, so this is likely a read error. The sample has other DNA sequences that encode this CDR3 too. No call exists for the J gene, whereas the V gene is TRDV2. This CDR3 spans 16 amino acids. From germline, CDR1 is GEAIGNYY and CDR2 EKD. CDR3 bases: TGTGCCTGTGACCAATGCCGCCCCTCCAAGCCCGATAAACTCATCTTC. As protein: CACDQCRPSKPDKLIF.